This T cell receptor beta chain was recorded in a study of blood T cell repertoires in COVID-19 (dated by TCRdb to the early 2020s). Regarding the research as a whole: Samples from collaborators originated in the United States, Italy and Spain and spanned both the acute and convalescent phases of COVID-19. The sample metadata nearly always contained a de-identified subject ID, COVID-19 status, age in years and sex. Samples came from the ongoing ImmuneRACE study (first 160 participants) plus 1,254 subjects from 6 global collaborators. The dataset comprised deeply sampled blood TCRbeta repertoires from subjects exposed to, actively infected with, or recovered from COVID-19. The prospective study material was composed of cDNA or gDNA derived from T cells, B-cell-depleted T cells, or PBMCs. Where available, HLA class I and class II types were obtained from metadata supplied by the sample provider rather than from assay-based typing. The repertoires were released in a freely available public database meant as a resource for research on the immune response to SARS-CoV-2. General conclusions and limits of the study: The amount of clinical and demographic metadata varied by source and participant and was provided uncurated.

TCRbeta CDR3 regions were amplified from genomic DNA by means of the immunoSEQ Assay, a bias-controlled multiplex PCR. Turning to the authors' computational methods: The number of nucleated cells in each sample was estimated from the amplification of reference gene primers within the assay. To quantify the absolute abundance of each unique TCRbeta CDR3 rearrangement, sequence reads were collapsed and filtered. For each sample, productive Simpson clonality was calculated by taking the square root of Simpson's diversity index across productive rearrangements. The clones in this table, taken by TCRdb from immuneACCESS, are in-frame only. Not every clone is retained; where verified, under half of the shortfall comes from an unresolved V gene, and the cause of the rest is unknown. That table furnishes V, J and clone size, whereas the DNA furnished D and trimming. Counted in this sample were some 31,000 clones; 70% to 80% of them appeared once. The top ten clonotypes cover about 7.9% of the sample.

A note on this clone: Its target antigen remains unknown. No base quality information exists; no much larger clone differs at one position.

Clipping removes 6 bases from V and 5 bases from J, with 6 as the unmatched junction base count. Reading from cysteine to phenylalanine, the CDR3 counts 14 amino acids. Only the CDR3 part of the read is kept: 42 bases, read in frame from the first base. The germline V gene (reference sequence) yields MNHNY for CDR1 and SVGAGI for CDR2. Collaborating institutions collected whole blood in K2EDTA tubes following their own protocols. For TCRbeta analysis, collaborators shipped samples as frozen whole blood, isolated PBMCs, or DNA extracted from either of those sample types. This chain joins TRBV6-6 to TRBJ2-1, with 8 bases aligning to TRBD2. This receptor was taken from a woman in her sixties with acute or convalescent COVID-19. The sequenced sample was peripheral blood. The bases read TGTGCCAGCAGGGGGCGGGGGGCCAACAATGAGCAGTTCTTC. This gives the protein CASRGRGANNEQFF.